A single T cell receptor beta chain is shown here with its context. Gene names follow the mouse nomenclature. The sequenced fragment ends 1 residue before the CDR3 boundary, so the rest is inferred from the germline J gene. TCRbeta CDR3 was sequenced at survey depth with template counts. The protocol was immunoSEQ multiplex PCR, while the TCRdb copy is restricted to in-frame clones and leaves out a portion. The sample lists under 3,000 clones, roughly 60% occurring once. This sample was taken from a study of tissue T cells after allogeneic stem cell transplantation. CDR3 length: 14 amino acids. CDR1 is FNHDT and CDR2 is SITEND in the germline V gene (reference sequence). Between the trimmed V and J ends, which lost 6 bases and 2 bases, there was a span of 13 bases.

This sequence was found in a female BALB/c mouse in good health. The strain is characterized by the MHC haplotype H2-d. The genes are TRBV19 and TRBJ2-5, with TRBD1 as a possible D gene (5 bases). The sample was gut tissue. The CDR3 loop is CASTLADSQDTQYF. The CDR3 DNA, read in part, is TGTGCCAGCACCCTCGCCGACAGCCAAGACACCCAGTAC.